This TCR beta chain originates from a study of T cells in Graves' hyperthyroidism and ophthalmopathy. Amplified regions were TCR beta CDR3 sequences from RNA transcripts. A first-round RT-PCR of the TCR CDR3 used the HTBI primer set. Using its own MiXCR run on the multiplex PCR reads, TCRdb lists one record per CDR3 protein. The data hold hundreds of thousands of distinct CDR3 sequences, with 18% observed a single time. The V gene end was trimmed by 4 bases and the J gene end by 1 base; junction bases not matched to a gene: 10. The germline V gene encodes CDR1 WSHSY and CDR2 SAAADI. The CDR3 has 18 amino acids.

The gene calls are TRBV10-2 and TRBJ2-1, with 10 bases fitting TRBD2. This sequence originates from a woman aged 45-65 years with Graves' hyperthyroidism that later progressed to Graves' ophthalmopathy. The sample was blood. CDR3 amino acids: CASSGGSGGPGSYNEQFF. In DNA, the CDR3 is TGCGCCAGCAGTGGGGGTAGCGGGGGGCCGGGGTCCTACAATGAGCAGTTCTTC.